This T cell receptor beta chain stems from a study of control samples from healthy donors and cancer patients. Sequencing used immunoSEQ multiplex PCR; TCRdb keeps in-frame clones, though not all of them. The sample shows some 97,000 clones, more than 85% of them seen only once. Sequencing was carried out using blood. The sequence was obtained from a woman aged 45 to 65 in good health.

The CDR3 bases are TGTGCCAGCAGCTTCTCGGGAGTCCCAACCTACAATGAGCAGTTCTTC. This codes for CASSFSGVPTYNEQFF. The chain combines TRBV11-2 with TRBJ2-1; the D gene is possibly TRBD2 (6 bases). The CDR3 is made up of 16 amino acids. Germline V lookup: CDR1 SGHAT, CDR2 FQNNGV. The V and J ends lost 3 bases and 2 bases respectively, with 14 bases between them.